This is a list of T cell receptor beta chains from one sample in a study of cytomegalovirus exposure and HLA in healthy donors. Measured with immunoSEQ multiplex PCR; TCRdb has only the in-frame clones, and not every one. The sample yields around 150,000 clones, around 80% seen once. Sequencing was performed on PBMCs. These receptors came from a young man in good health and CMV-seronegative. Each CDR3 is given with its conserved first and last residue. The D gene is left open where the match is weak. A clone size is listed for some rows: how often the clone was seen (once, few, many), or a class if it is expanded.

TRBJ1-1 | few | TRBV7-9 | TRBD1 | TGTGCCAGCAGCCATACAGGGGCTGGTGAAGCTTTCTTT | CASSHTGAGEAFF
TRBJ1-5 | . | TRBV5-1 | . | TGCGCCAGCCGACCGGGTCTCCGAAATCAGCCCCAGCATTTT | CASRPGLRNQPQHF
TRBJ2-5 | . | TRBV10-1 | . | TGCGCCAGCAGTCCCCTACTAGGAGAGACCCAGTACTTC | CASSPLLGETQYF
TRBJ2-1 | . | TRBV9 | TRBD2 | TGTGCCAGCAGCGAAGGGGGACTAGCGGGAGGGGGTGAGCAGTTCTTC | CASSEGGLAGGGEQFF
TRBJ2-7 | . | TRBV2 | . | TGTGCCAGCAGTGAATATGGCAGAAATTACGAGCAGTACTTC | CASSEYGRNYEQYF
TRBJ2-1 | few | TRBV11-2 | . | TGTGCCAGCAGCTTAGCAAGTTCCAGGGGCGGTGAGCAGTTCTTC | CASSLASSRGGEQFF
TRBJ2-3 | . | TRBV18 | . | TGTGCCAGCTCAAGGGGGAGAAACAGGGCTACAGATACGCAGTATTTT | CASSRGRNRATDTQYF
TRBJ2-7 | . | TRBV7-8 | TRBD2 | TGTGCCAGCAGCTTAACGACTAGCAACGAGCAGTACTTC | CASSLTTSNEQYF
TRBJ2-7 | . | TRBV10-3 | TRBD2 | TGTGCCATCAGGAATAGCGGGGCCACCCCTAACGAGCAGTACTTC | CAIRNSGATPNEQYF
TRBJ2-1 | once | TRBV7-7 | . | TGTGCCAGCAGCTTTTCTACGAACAATGAGCAGTTCTTC | CASSFSTNNEQFF
TRBJ2-3 | . | TRBV7-6 | TRBD2 | TGTGCCAGCAGCTTAGTGGGGGGGGGATCCACAGATACGCAGTATTTT | CASSLVGGGSTDTQYF
TRBJ2-3 | . | TRBV9 | . | TGTGCCAGCAGCGTGGGCCACCCGCTCACAGATACGCAGTATTTT | CASSVGHPLTDTQYF
TRBJ1-1 | . | TRBV14 | TRBD1 | TGTGCCAGCAGCCAAGTAACAGGGGACTCTGCGGCTTTCTTT | CASSQVTGDSAAFF
TRBJ1-1 | once | TRBV28 | . | TGTGCCAGCAGTTTAGGCTACAGCTTCAAGAACACTGAAGCTTTCTTT | CASSLGYSFKNTEAFF
TRBJ2-3 | . | TRBV28 | . | TGTGCCAGCCGACCTCCGTTGGGGGGAGACGCAAGCGATACGCAGTATTTT | CASRPPLGGDASDTQYF
TRBJ2-7 | . | TRBV10-3 | . | TGTGCCATCAGTGAGACTAGCTTTGAATCCTACGAGCAGTACTTC | CAISETSFESYEQYF
TRBJ2-1 | . | TRBV15 | TRBD2 | TGTGCCACCAGCAGTTCCAGGCGGACTAGCGGAAACAATGAGCAGTTCTTC | CATSSSRRTSGNNEQFF
TRBJ2-3 | . | TRBV4-3 | . | TGCGCCAGCAGCCAGGGCGGGATGGCAGATACGCAGTATTTT | CASSQGGMADTQYF
TRBJ2-1 | . | TRBV16 | TRBD2 | TGTGCCAGCAGCCAAGGTAGCGGGAGTGTTGTGCAGTTCTTC | CASSQGSGSVVQFF
TRBJ2-7 | . | TRBV7-2 | TRBD2 | TGTGCCAGCAGCTTAACGGCGGGAGAGATGGAGTTC | CASSLTAGEMEF
TRBJ2-7 | few | TRBV5-6 | TRBD1 | TGTGCCAGCAGCTTGCGGGACAGCTACGAGCAGTACTTC | CASSLRDSYEQYF
TRBJ2-7 | few | TRBV7-2 | TRBD1 | TGTGCCGCCCGACAGGGGAACTACGAGCAGTACTTC | CAARQGNYEQYF
TRBJ2-7 | few | TRBV6-5 | TRBD2 | TGTGCCAGCAGTCCTAGCGGGAGGAGCGAGCAGTACTTC | CASSPSGRSEQYF
TRBJ2-7 | . | TRBV7-9 | TRBD1 | TGTTCCAGCAGCACTCAGGGGGCGCAGGGCGAGCAGTACTTC | CSSSTQGAQGEQYF
TRBJ2-2 | . | TRBV7-9 | TRBD2 | TGTTCCAGCAGCCCCATAGCGGGAGAGAACACCGGGGAGCTGTTTTTT | CSSSPIAGENTGELFF
TRBJ2-1 | . | TRBV5-4 | TRBD2 | TGTGCCAGCAGCTCCGGACTAGCGGGAGGGGATGGTTACAATGAGCAGTTCTTC | CASSSGLAGGDGYNEQFF
TRBJ2-7 | . | TRBV5-4 | TRBD2 | TGTGCCAGCACCCGGGGGGGAGGGGTCGTACTACGGGAGCAGTACTTC | CASTRGGGVVLREQYF
TRBJ2-7 | . | TRBV5-4 | TRBD1 | TGTGCCAGCAGCCCCGGGACAGGGAAGAACGAGCAGTACTTC | CASSPGTGKNEQYF
TRBJ2-6 | . | TRBV4-2 | . | TGTGCCAGCAGCCAAGCAGGGACTGGGGCCAACGTCCTGACTTTC | CASSQAGTGANVLTF
TRBJ1-5 | . | TRBV19 | . | TGTGCCAGTAGCGCCGGGGGGACTCAGCCCCAGCATTTT | CASSAGGTQPQHF
TRBJ1-2 | . | TRBV27 | . | TGTGCCAGCAGCGTCTCGTCGGCGGGGGTCTATGGCTACACCTTC | CASSVSSAGVYGYTF